Shown below are 13 T cell receptor beta chains from a single sample sequenced in a study of blood T cells in healthy people across ages. A second roughly 7 to 11 cycle PCR used barcoded and J-beta primers. TCRdb fed the 5' RACE reads into MiXCR, producing one record per CDR3 protein. The sample has roughly 1.7 million distinct CDR3 sequences, 34% seen once. The material sequenced was blood. These receptors all come from a woman in her thirties in good health.

The CDR3 region is CASSLFAGPPRDGYTF. CDR3 nucleotide sequence: TGTGCCAGCAGTTTATTCGCGGGACCCCCGAGGGATGGCTACACCTTC. V is TRBV28 and J is TRBJ1-2; tentative D call: TRBD1 (5 bases). Germline V gene sequence: CDR1 MDHEN, CDR2 SYDVKM. V lost 1 base, J lost 6 bases, and 18 bases lay in between. CDR3 length: 16 residues.

Ten or more counts support this clonotype. J is TRBJ2-1 and V is TRBV2; tentative D call: TRBD2 (5 bases). In germline, CDR1 is SNHLY, CDR2 FYNNEI. The CDR3 contains 15 residues. With 3 bases removed from V and 5 bases from J, the gap between germline ends came to 14 bases. The DNA of the CDR3 is TGTGCCAGCAGTGATATTGCGGGCCTCGACAATGAGCAGTTCTTC. Translated, it gives CASSDIAGLDNEQFF.

This clonotype was counted only a few times. The chain combines TRBV28 with TRBJ2-3, with unresolved D. The V end lost 3 bases, the J end lost 8 bases, and 9 bases lay between the germline ends. CDR1 and CDR2 (germline): MDHEN, SYDVKM. CDR3 length: 12 residues. The DNA of the CDR3 is TGTGCCAGCAGTTTGATTTCCGGTACGCAGTATTTT. Protein product: CASSLISGTQYF.

DNA for the CDR3: TGCAGTGCGGTTAAAACAGGGACTGGGGCCAACGTCCTGACTTTC. Amino acid sequence: CSAVKTGTGANVLTF. The chain combines TRBV20-1 with TRBJ2-6; possibly TRBD1 for D (6 bases). Germline V gene sequence: CDR1 DFQATT, CDR2 SNEGSKA (reference sequence). Trimming took off 6 bases at V and 2 bases at J, with 14 bases between the two ends. The CDR3 is 15 amino acids.

CDR3: CASRSGEGGYNEQFF. The CDR3 region has the DNA TGTGCCAGCAGATCTGGGGAGGGCGGCTACAATGAGCAGTTCTTC. The rearrangement links TRBV12-3 or TRBV12-4 to TRBJ2-1, with 7 nucleotides matching TRBD2. This CDR3 comprises 15 residues. Trimming took 6 bases from V and 3 from J; bases not matched to a gene: 8.

V gene TRBV10-3 combines with J gene TRBJ2-2, with TRBD2 identical over 7 bases. The CDR3 totals 14 residues. CDR1 is ENHRY, CDR2 SYGVKD, per germline. The V gene end was trimmed by 6 bases and the J gene end by 4 bases; junction bases not matched to a gene: 5. The DNA for the CDR3 is TGTGCCATCAGAGTAGCGGGCGCCACCGGGGAGCTGTTTTTT. It specifies CAIRVAGATGELFF.

This clonotype has more than one count but fewer than ten. The chain employs TRBV10-1 and TRBJ2-1; 7 nucleotides align to TRBD2. V lost 6 bases to trimming and J lost 8 bases; unmatched junction nucleotides: 16. Germline V lookup: CDR1 WNHNN, CDR2 SYGVQD (reference sequence). This CDR3 is 16 amino acids long. The CDR3 sequence: CASRSRGREKMHEQFF. CDR3 DNA: TGCGCCAGCAGATCCCGGGGGAGGGAGAAGATGCATGAGCAGTTCTTC.

This chain links TRBV5-1 with TRBJ1-2; D unresolved. There are 15 residues in the CDR3. The V gene's germline CDR1 is SGHRS and CDR2 YFSETQ. V lost 2 bases and J lost 0, with 11 bases in between. CDR3 sequence reads: CASSFVGSSNYGYTF. The CDR3 DNA reads as TGCGCCAGCAGCTTTGTGGGGTCCTCTAACTATGGCTACACCTTC. The full variable domain, with the rest looked up from reference TRBV5-1 and TRBJ1-2, is KAGVTQTPRYLIKTRGQQVTLSCSPISGHRSVSWYQQTPGQGLQFLFEYFSETQRNKGNFPGRFSGRQFSNSRSEMNVSTLELGDSALYLCASSFVGSSNYGYTFGSGTRLTVV.

In its sample, this clonotype was seen a few times. The chain links TRBV30 to TRBJ1-2; 8 bases are a match to TRBD1. Germline V gene data show CDR1 as GTSNPN and CDR2 as SVGIG (reference sequence). The V gene end was trimmed by 0 bases and the J gene end by 1 base; junction bases not matched to a gene: 13. This CDR3 is 18 amino acids long. The CDR3 DNA is TGTGCCTGGAGTGTACCAGGACAGGGCGGGGGAAGTAACTATGGCTACACCTTC. Its translation is CAWSVPGQGGGSNYGYTF. Supplemented by reference TRBV30 and TRBJ1-2, the full variable domain reads SQTIHQWPATLVQPVGSPLSLECTVEGTSNPNLYWYRQAAGRGLQLLFYSVGIGQISSEVPQNLSASRPQDRQFILSSKKLLLSDSGFYLCAWSVPGQGGGSNYGYTFGSGTRLTVV.

At least ten counts were recorded for this clonotype. The CDR3, as DNA: TGCAGCGTTGTCGGGCCAGAAGAGGGTATAAATGGCTACACCTTC. Protein: CSVVGPEEGINGYTF. The rearrangement links TRBV29-1 to TRBJ1-2; D is undetermined. CDR1 is SQVTM, CDR2 ANQGSEA, per germline. V dropped 4 bases and J dropped 6 bases, with 21 bases sitting between them. This CDR3 has 15 residues.

V and J are TRBV7-8 and TRBJ1-1, with D possibly being TRBD1 (6 bases). The CDR3 spans 16 residues. CDR1 is SGHVS, CDR2 FQNEAQ, per germline. Trimming shortened V by 4 bases and J by 0 bases, and 15 bases separated the two germline ends. Here the CDR3 reads CASSYPTGRMNTEAFF. Written as DNA, the CDR3 is TGTGCCAGCAGCTACCCGACAGGTCGGATGAACACTGAAGCTTTCTTT.

The chain recombines TRBV10-3 with TRBJ2-1; unclear D gene. V lost 3 bases and J lost 5, with 11 bases in between. The CDR3 is 14 amino acids. Per the germline V gene, CDR1 is ENHRY and CDR2 is SYGVKD. The DNA of the CDR3 is TGTGCCATCAGTGACCCACCGGCGGACAATGAGCAGTTCTTC. Its translation is CAISDPPADNEQFF.

The rearrangement links TRBV7-9 to TRBJ1-2; no firm D call. The germline CDR1 and CDR2 sequences are SEHNR and FQNEAQ (reference sequence). Trimming shortened V by 11 bases and J by 2 bases, and 18 bases separated the two germline ends. The length of the CDR3 is 14 residues. The CDR3 is CASNGIVGNYGYTF. The DNA for the CDR3 is TGTGCCTCTAATGGCATCGTCGGAAACTATGGCTACACCTTC.